A single sample gave rise to the 29 T cell receptor beta chains below, sequenced in a study of CD8 T cells in ankylosing spondylitis. Overall study results and limits: A TCR beta motif made of about 8 highly homologous variants seemed typical of ankylosing spondylitis blood.

TCRdb re-derived calls from the 5' RACE reads in MiXCR, one entry per CDR3 protein. The sample comprises 400,000 or so distinct CDR3 sequences, 26% of which are singletons, and 0.89% rests with the top ten. Antigens of these TCRs are unknown. The sample consisted of blood, either unsorted or a sorted T cell fraction (not recorded which). These receptors came from a male donor with ankylosing spondylitis.

This chain uses TRBV3-1 with TRBJ1-5; no firm D call. Germline lookup yields CDR1 LGHDT and CDR2 YNNKEL (reference sequence). Trimming stripped 2 bases from V and 1 base from J, with 3 bases between. The CDR3 extends over 13 amino acids. CDR3: CASSQMSNQPQHF. CDR3 bases: TGTGCCAGCAGCCAAATGAGCAATCAGCCCCAGCATTTT.

The J gene is TRBJ2-1, the V gene TRBV7-2; 7 bases match TRBD2. V lost 5 bases to trimming and J lost 3 bases; unmatched junction nucleotides: 13. Germline V CDR1 and CDR2: SGHTA, FQGNSA. The CDR3 covers 17 residues. The CDR3 DNA is TGTGCCAGCAGCCACGGGAGGCGCCCGGCCTACTACAATGAGCAGTTCTTC. Its protein is CASSHGRRPAYYNEQFF. Together with reference TRBV7-2 and TRBJ2-1, the CDR3 gives the full variable domain: GAGVSQSPSNKVTEKGKDVELRCDPISGHTALYWYRQSLGQGLEFLIYFQGNSAPDKSGLPSDRFSAERTGGSVSTLTIQRTQQEDSAVYLCASSHGRRPAYYNEQFFGPGTRLTVL.

This clonotype was counted between two and nine times. V gene TRBV7-2 combines with J gene TRBJ1-3; possibly TRBD1 for D (6 bases). Germline CDR1 reads SGHTA; CDR2 reads FQGNSA. CDR3 length equals 15 residues. Trimming pared 6 bases from V and 1 base from J, leaving 13 bases between. Here the CDR3 DNA reads TGTGCCAGCAGGCAAACAGGGACGTCTGGAAACACCATATATTTT. The encoded protein is CASRQTGTSGNTIYF.

This clonotype was detected a few times. V and J are TRBV5-1 and TRBJ2-2; tentatively, D is TRBD1 (6 bases). This CDR3 is built from 15 residues. Deletions cut 3 bases from V and 0 bases from J, with 9 bases between. Germline CDR1 SGHRS, CDR2 YFSETQ. CDR3 nucleotide sequence: TGCGCCAGCAGCTCCAGGACAGCGAACACCGGGGAGCTGTTTTTT. This encodes CASSSRTANTGELFF.

This clonotype has only a few counts. The genes are TRBV5-5 and TRBJ2-7, with D perhaps given as TRBD1 or TRBD2 (6 bases each). The V gene's germline CDR1 is SGHKS and CDR2 YYEKEE (reference sequence). V gave up 1 base and J gave up 1 base, with 12 bases separating them. CDR3 length equals 15 residues. CDR3 sequence (DNA): TGTGCCAGCAGCTTGCTGGGGGGCCCATCCTACGAGCAGTACGTC. Translation: CASSLLGGPSYEQYV.

This clonotype was detected a few times. The CDR3 loop reads CASRRDRSYNEQFF. The CDR3 bases are TGTGCCAGCAGACGGGACAGATCATACAATGAGCAGTTCTTC. The chain joins TRBV2 to TRBJ2-1, with 7 positions matching TRBD1. The V gene's germline CDR1 is SNHLY and CDR2 FYNNEI. This CDR3 is built from 14 residues. Germline trimming cut 6 bases from V and 4 bases from J; bases unmatched to any gene: 6.

The chain is built from TRBV11-1 and TRBJ2-1; either TRBD1 or TRBD2 may fit D (6 bases each). V lost 4 bases to trimming and J lost 0 bases, with 19 bases between them. Germline V gene data show CDR1 as SGHAT and CDR2 as FQDESV (reference sequence). The CDR3 contains 18 residues. CDR3 DNA: TGTGCCAGCAGCTCCCCCGGGCTTAGGGGGGTCTCCTACAATGAGCAGTTCTTC. The encoded protein is CASSSPGLRGVSYNEQFF.

This chain links TRBV11-2 with TRBJ2-2; D is ambiguous. This CDR3 comprises 17 residues. In germline, CDR1 is SGHAT, CDR2 FQNNGV. The V and J ends lost 0 bases and 4 bases respectively, with 15 bases between them. The CDR3 here is CASSLDSGAQVTGELFF. Here the CDR3 DNA reads TGTGCCAGCAGCTTAGATTCAGGAGCCCAGGTCACCGGGGAGCTGTTTTTT.

This clonotype was detected only a few times. The chain links TRBV7-2 to TRBJ2-6, with D unclear. This CDR3 contains 15 residues. The ends were cut back, 1 base at V and 4 bases at J, with 8 bases in the middle. Per the germline V gene, CDR1 is SGHTA and CDR2 is FQGNSA. The CDR3 region is CASSLDRVGANVLTF. The DNA for the CDR3 is TGTGCCAGCAGCTTAGACCGGGTCGGGGCCAACGTCCTGACTTTC.

The J gene is TRBJ2-1, the V gene TRBV12-3 or TRBV12-4; 12 bases match TRBD2. The trim removed 6 bases at V and 7 bases at J, leaving 7 bases unmatched. The CDR3 totals 15 residues. Here the CDR3 reads CASSPVTSGRNEQFF. CDR3 DNA: TGTGCCAGCAGCCCCGTGACTAGCGGGAGAAATGAGCAGTTCTTC.

The chain recombines TRBV10-2 with TRBJ2-7; 14 bases fit TRBD2. The CDR3 has 15 residues. Germline CDR1 WSHSY, CDR2 SAAADI. V shed 10 bases, J shed 2 bases, and the junction held 7 bases outside the gene matches. CDR3 sequence: CAIQWGLAGAYEQYV. The DNA of the CDR3 is TGCGCCATCCAGTGGGGACTAGCGGGAGCCTACGAGCAGTACGTC.

This clonotype came up a few times. The chain uses TRBV27 and TRBJ2-7, with TRBD1 matching over 9 bases. With 4 bases clipped from V and 1 base from J, the junction kept 5 bases outside the gene matches. Germline CDR1 MNHEY, CDR2 SMNVEV (reference sequence). This CDR3 region has 15 residues. The CDR3 coding sequence is TGTGCCAGCAGTTCCACCGGGACAGGGTCCTACGAGCAGTACGTC. It translates to CASSSTGTGSYEQYV.

This clonotype was observed a few times. The chain recombines TRBV5-1 with TRBJ1-4; perhaps TRBD1 as D (5 bases). Trimming left V 0 bases short and J 3 bases short, with 9 bases between. Germline loops: CDR1 SGHRS, CDR2 YFSETQ. The CDR3 runs to 15 residues. Written as DNA, the CDR3 is TGCGCCAGCAGCTTGGCGGGACCTCCTAATGAAAAACTGTTTTTT. Protein: CASSLAGPPNEKLFF.

There are a few counts of this clonotype. The chain links TRBV27 to TRBJ1-1; a possible D gene is TRBD1 (5 bases). Germline CDR1 reads MNHEY; CDR2 reads SMNVEV (reference sequence). The CDR3 is made up of 13 amino acids. V lost 5 bases to trimming and J lost 4 bases, with 11 bases between them. The CDR3 here is CASSTDGTTEAFF. The CDR3 nucleotides are TGTGCCAGCAGTACCGATGGGACCACTGAAGCTTTCTTT.

This chain uses TRBV3-1 with TRBJ1-4, with D possibly TRBD1 on 6 matching bases. The CDR3 is 14 amino acids. Germline-derived CDR1 and CDR2 are LGHDT and YNNKEL (reference sequence). V was pared by 0 bases and J by 11 bases, with 13 bases between. The CDR3: CASSQDARGEKLFF. In DNA, the CDR3 is TGTGCCAGCAGCCAAGATGCCAGGGGTGAGAAACTGTTTTTT.

This clonotype appeared a single time. The chain combines TRBV5-1 with TRBJ1-5; D may be TRBD1 (5 bases). The V gene lost 3 bases and the J gene lost 4 bases, with 11 bases spanning the gap. The V gene's germline CDR1 is SGHRS and CDR2 YFSETQ. The CDR3 is made up of 14 amino acids. The chain's CDR3 is CASSSGEANQPQHF. The CDR3 bases are TGCGCCAGCAGCTCGGGGGAGGCGAATCAGCCCCAGCATTTT.

The chain uses TRBV6-1 and TRBJ2-3, with no clear D. Deletions cut 1 base from V and 3 bases from J, with 5 bases between. The CDR3 extends over 13 amino acids. The germline V gene has CDR1 MNHNS and CDR2 SASEGT. In nucleotides, the CDR3 is TGTGCCAGCAGTGAAGTGAGAACAGATACGCAGTATTTT. Encoded protein: CASSEVRTDTQYF.

The chain is built from TRBV11-2 and TRBJ2-3; D possibly uses TRBD1 or TRBD2 (5 bases each). Trimming cost V 2 bases and J 2 bases, with 20 bases left between them. Per germline, CDR1 SGHAT and CDR2 FQNNGV. This CDR3 has 18 residues. The DNA of the CDR3 is TGTGCCAGCAGCTTAATGGTGGGTTGGGACGGTGACACAGATACGCAGTATTTT. It is translated as CASSLMVGWDGDTDTQYF.

This clonotype has only a few counts. This chain connects TRBV14 to TRBJ2-1; D not resolved. V gave up 6 bases and J gave up 13 bases, with 13 bases separating them. This CDR3 is 11 amino acids long. Germline V gene sequence: CDR1 SGHDN, CDR2 FVKESK. The CDR3 nucleotides are TGTGCCAGCAGGCTTCATGGCCCCCAGTTCTTC. This encodes CASRLHGPQFF. Filled out from reference TRBV14 and TRBJ2-1, the complete variable domain reads EAGVTQFPSHSVIEKGQTVTLRCDPISGHDNLYWYRRVMGKEIKFLLHFVKESKQDESGMPNNRFLAERTGGTYSTLKVQPAELEDSGVYFCASRLHGPQFFGPGTRLTVL.

V and J are TRBV10-3 and TRBJ2-3; 7 nucleotides line up with TRBD1. Trimming at V came to 10 bases and at J to 2 bases, leaving 6 bases not matched to a gene. CDR3 length: 13 residues. Germline V gives CDR1 ENHRY, CDR2 SYGVKD. CDR3 sequence (DNA): TGTGCCAGTGACAGGGATCCCACAGATACGCAGTATTTT. Encoded protein: CASDRDPTDTQYF.

The rearrangement links TRBV6-6 to TRBJ2-1, with 7 bases identical to TRBD2. From germline, CDR1 is MNHNY and CDR2 SVGAGI (reference sequence). This CDR3 has 13 residues. V was clipped by 2 bases and J by 6 bases; unmatched bases: 1. The CDR3 bases are TGTGCCAGCAGTTACGGCGGGAGCAATGAGCAGTTCTTC. Translation: CASSYGGSNEQFF.

This clonotype was seen many times. The V call is TRBV12-3 or TRBV12-4, the J call TRBJ2-1; D possibly corresponds to TRBD2 (5 bases). The CDR3 spans 15 residues. V shed 5 bases and J shed 2 bases, with 13 bases lying between them. CDR3 nucleotide sequence: TGTGCCAGCAGTCTCAACCCGGGGACCTACAATGAGCAGTTCTTC. Amino acid sequence: CASSLNPGTYNEQFF.

This chain links TRBV27 with TRBJ1-5, with unresolved D. The CDR3 spans 17 residues. The V end was cut by 4 bases, the J end by 2 bases, with 18 bases between. Germline values: CDR1 MNHEY, CDR2 SMNVEV (reference sequence). As DNA, the CDR3 is TGTGCCAGCAGTTCGTTTGGGTGGGCAGCGGGCAATCAGCCCCAGCATTTT. This sequence encodes CASSSFGWAAGNQPQHF.

The chain combines TRBV5-5 with TRBJ1-4, with D possibly TRBD1 on 5 matching bases. Between the trimmed V and J ends, which lost 4 bases and 2 bases, there was a span of 9 bases. This CDR3 comprises 14 residues. Germline V CDR1 and CDR2: SGHKS, YYEKEE (reference sequence). The DNA of the CDR3 is TGTGCCAGCAGCGGGGGGTCGACTAATGAAAAACTGTTTTTT. It yields the protein CASSGGSTNEKLFF.

This chain connects TRBV7-9 to TRBJ2-1; D might be TRBD1 or TRBD2, each matching 5 bases. Germline CDR1 and CDR2: SEHNR and FQNEAQ (reference sequence). The CDR3 loop spans 16 amino acids. Trimming took 1 base from V and 5 from J, leaving 15 bases between them. CDR3 nucleotides: TGTGCCAGCAGCTTAGGGGACGGAATTTGGCACAATGAGCAGTTCTTC. Translation gives CASSLGDGIWHNEQFF.

This clonotype has more than one count but fewer than ten. The chain joins TRBV14 to TRBJ2-1; D gene unclear. V dropped 1 base and J dropped 10 bases, with 14 bases sitting between them. Germline assignment: CDR1 SGHDN and CDR2 FVKESK. The CDR3 has 14 residues. This CDR3 reads CASSQVRQDPEQFF. CDR3 bases: TGTGCCAGCAGCCAAGTCCGTCAGGACCCAGAGCAGTTCTTC.

The chain recombines TRBV12-3 or TRBV12-4 with TRBJ2-1, with a possible D match to TRBD2 (6 bases). The V end was cut by 7 bases, the J end by 3 bases, with 16 bases between. This CDR3 is 15 amino acids long. CDR3: CASILDADYYNEQFF. The CDR3, as DNA: TGTGCCAGCATCCTGGACGCGGACTACTACAATGAGCAGTTCTTC.

The chain links TRBV9 to TRBJ2-3; possible D gene TRBD1, 6 bases. Per the germline V gene, CDR1 is SGDLS and CDR2 is YYNGEE. V was trimmed by 4 bases and J by 4 bases, leaving 16 bases between them. The CDR3 extends over 15 amino acids. CDR3 nucleotide sequence: TGTGCCAGCAGCTCAAACGGTCCAGGGGCAGATACGCAGTATTTT. Translating it yields CASSSNGPGADTQYF.

The V call is TRBV24-1, the J call TRBJ2-2; no reliable D call. There are 15 residues in the CDR3. Trimming pared 1 base from V and 1 base from J, leaving 6 bases between. Germline V gene data show CDR1 as KGHDR and CDR2 as SFDVKD. The CDR3, as DNA: TGTGCCACCAGTGATTTTGCAAAGAACACCGGGGAGCTGTTTTTT. Protein: CATSDFAKNTGELFF.